What follows are 30 T cell receptor beta chains derived from one specimen sequenced in a study of technical replicates of blood from a few donors listed by TCRdb under 2017. The receptor library was made with the immunoSEQ multiplex PCR assay. In TCRdb, the immuneACCESS table is reduced to in-frame sequences with V and J assigned. These tables do not hold every clone; where another copy was compared, an unresolved V gene accounts for under half, and the others remain unexplained. This sample lists about 49,000 clones; around nine tenths were detected once. Approximately 4% of the sample lies in the top ten. The specimen was PBMCs. Source of these receptors: a human donor in good health. Some clones in this sample may be carry-over from other donors' samples.

The chain has TRBV4-2 and TRBJ2-7; TRBD1 agrees at 7 bases. Trimming removed 1 base from V and 2 bases from J; junction bases left unmatched: 2. Germline loops: CDR1 LGHNA, CDR2 YNFKEQ. The CDR3 runs to 14 residues. The CDR3 reads CASSQVDRTYEQYF. The DNA for the CDR3 is TGTGCCAGCAGCCAAGTGGACAGGACCTACGAGCAGTACTTC.

The chain carries TRBV4-3 and TRBJ1-2; 8 bases fit TRBD1. V gave up 3 bases and J gave up 9 bases; unmatched junction bases: 12. CDR3 size: 15 residues. From germline, CDR1 is LGHNA and CDR2 YSLEER. The CDR3 DNA reads TGCGCCAGCAGCCAGGACAGGGTGGGAGCGTCCAGCTACACCTTC. Protein sequence: CASSQDRVGASSYTF.

The chain couples TRBV5-1 to TRBJ2-2; TRBD2 matches at 9 bases. Germline assignment: CDR1 SGHRS and CDR2 YFSETQ. This CDR3 has 16 residues. V lost 4 bases to trimming and J lost 8 bases; unmatched junction nucleotides: 12. The CDR3, as DNA: TGCGCCAGCAGCCTCGGAGAGCGGGGGGCTGGAGGGGAGCTGTTTTTT. This codes for CASSLGERGAGGELFF.

The V gene is TRBV9, the J gene TRBJ2-3; 8 nucleotides agree with TRBD1. The V gene end was trimmed by 0 bases and the J gene end by 3 bases; junction bases not matched to a gene: 3. The CDR3 runs 15 residues. Germline CDR1 reads SGDLS; CDR2 reads YYNGEE. The CDR3 region is CASSVGNRGTDTQYF. The CDR3 nucleotides read TGTGCCAGCAGCGTAGGTAACAGGGGGACAGATACGCAGTATTTT.

The V call is TRBV10-3, the J call TRBJ2-3; 7 bases are a match to TRBD1. The CDR3 covers 13 residues. CDR1 is ENHRY and CDR2 is SYGVKD in the germline V gene. Trimming at V came to 11 bases and at J to 0 bases, leaving 5 bases not matched to a gene. The DNA of the CDR3 is TGTGCCGCCCGGGACAGAAGCACAGATACGCAGTATTTT. Protein: CAARDRSTDTQYF.

DNA of the CDR3: TGCAGCGCCGCTAACACCGGGGGAAATGAAAAACTGTTTTTT. This codes for CSAANTGGNEKLFF. V and J are TRBV29-1 and TRBJ1-4, with D perhaps TRBD1 (5 bases). The germline gives CDR1 SQVTM, CDR2 ANQGSEA. V was trimmed by 7 bases and J by 5 bases, leaving 17 bases between them. The CDR3 is 14 residues long.

The V call is TRBV11-2, the J call TRBJ2-7, with 12 nucleotides matching TRBD2. Germline loops: CDR1 SGHAT, CDR2 FQNNGV. This CDR3 comprises 18 residues. V lost 4 bases to trimming and J lost 11 bases; unmatched junction nucleotides: 21. The chain's CDR3 is CASSSLFRTGTSGPRKYF. The DNA for the CDR3 is TGTGCCAGCAGCTCTCTCTTTAGGACCGGGACTAGCGGGCCAAGAAAGTACTTC.

The chain links TRBV27 to TRBJ1-6, with D possibly TRBD1 on 5 matching bases. The V gene's germline CDR1 is MNHEY and CDR2 SMNVEV (reference sequence). Trimming removed 3 bases at V and 7 bases at J, with 13 bases between. The CDR3 is 15 amino acids. CDR3 nucleotides: TGTGCCAGCAGTTTCTTGACAGCGGGGAATTCACCCCTCCACTTT. Its translation: CASSFLTAGNSPLHF.

The CDR3 sequence: CASSLVGGGPTYEQYF. CDR3 DNA sequence: TGCGCCAGCAGCTTGGTGGGGGGAGGGCCCACCTACGAGCAGTACTTC. V usage is TRBV5-1 and J usage is TRBJ2-7; 7 positions match TRBD2. Germline lookup yields CDR1 SGHRS and CDR2 YFSETQ. V lost 0 bases, J lost 2 bases, and 8 bases stayed unmatched. The CDR3 loop spans 16 amino acids. Filled out from reference TRBV5-1 and TRBJ2-7, the complete variable domain reads KAGVTQTPRYLIKTRGQQVTLSCSPISGHRSVSWYQQTPGQGLQFLFEYFSETQRNKGNFPGRFSGRQFSNSRSEMNVSTLELGDSALYLCASSLVGGGPTYEQYFGPGTRLTVT.

This chain links TRBV2 with TRBJ2-1; 11 nucleotides align to TRBD2. CDR3 length: 14 residues. Germline V CDR1 and CDR2: SNHLY, FYNNEI. V gave up 6 bases and J gave up 7 bases; unmatched junction bases: 5. CDR3 bases: TGTGCCAGCAGGTCTAGCGGGGGGTATAATGAGCAGTTCTTC. Translated: CASRSSGGYNEQFF.

The chain couples TRBV21-1 to TRBJ2-7; TRBD1 is the table's D call and was not checked against the DNA. TRBV21-1 is labeled a pseudogene. This CDR3 comprises 11 residues. As DNA, the CDR3 is TGTGCCAGCGGCCACATCTACGAGCAGTACTTC. Translating it yields CASGHIYEQYF.

V gene TRBV10-3 combines with J gene TRBJ2-3; the match to TRBD1 covers 12 bases. V shed 3 bases and J 4 bases; nucleotides not matched to a gene: 2. This CDR3 region has 15 residues. Per germline, CDR1 ENHRY and CDR2 SYGVKD. CDR3 loop: CAISEGDRGPDTQYF. CDR3 DNA sequence: TGTGCCATCAGTGAAGGGGACAGGGGGCCAGATACGCAGTATTTT.

There are a few counts of this clone. The chain carries TRBV15 and TRBJ2-1; 11 nucleotides line up with TRBD1. Germline lookup yields CDR1 LNHNV and CDR2 YYDKDF (reference sequence). CDR3 length: 14 amino acids. V was pared by 4 bases and J by 7 bases, with 3 bases of the junction left unmatched. The CDR3 nucleotides are TGTGCCACCAGCACCGGGACAGGGGGTAATGAGCAGTTCTTC. Amino acids: CATSTGTGGNEQFF.

The chain recombines TRBV7-6 with TRBJ2-5; 14 nucleotides agree with TRBD2. V was pared by 4 bases and J by 4 bases, with 5 bases of the junction left unmatched. The germline V gene encodes CDR1 SGHVS and CDR2 FNYEAQ. This CDR3 spans 16 amino acids. CDR3 sequence (DNA): TGTGCCAGCAGCTCGGGACTAGCGGGAGTAACAGAGACCCAGTACTTC. Residues: CASSSGLAGVTETQYF. The full variable domain, completed using reference TRBV7-6 and TRBJ2-5, is GAGVSQSPRYKVTKRGQDVALRCDPISGHVSLYWYRQALGQGPEFLTYFNYEAQQDKSGLPNDRFSAERPEGSISTLTIQRTEQRDSAMYRCASSSGLAGVTETQYFGPGTRLLVL.

The CDR3 nucleotides read TGTGCCAGCAGCTTTCGGGACATCTCCTCTGGGGCCAACGTCCTGACTTTC. It codes for CASSFRDISSGANVLTF. The chain is built from TRBV5-6 and TRBJ2-6; tentative D call: TRBD1 (6 bases). This CDR3 is 17 amino acids long. The V end lost 2 bases, the J end lost 0 bases, and 12 bases lay between the germline ends. Germline assignment: CDR1 SGHDT and CDR2 YYEEEE.

The chain recombines TRBV7-2 with TRBJ1-1, with a weak D call TRBD1 (6 bases). CDR1 and CDR2 from the germline V gene are SGHTA and FQGNSA. The CDR3 contains 15 residues. Trimming removed 5 bases at V and 4 bases at J, with 17 bases between. CDR3: CASSPDWGGGTEAFF. The CDR3 nucleotides are TGTGCCAGCAGCCCCGACTGGGGAGGGGGCACTGAAGCTTTCTTT.

The gene calls are TRBV27 and TRBJ1-1, with 7 bases lining up with TRBD1. This CDR3 has 12 residues. V lost 6 bases to trimming and J lost 6 bases; unmatched junction nucleotides: 4. Germline values: CDR1 MNHEY, CDR2 SMNVEV (reference sequence). CDR3 residues: CASSTGQAEAFF. The CDR3 nucleotides read TGTGCCAGCAGCACCGGACAGGCTGAAGCTTTCTTT.

The chain links TRBV11-3 to TRBJ2-3, with TRBD2 matching over 7 bases. The germline V gene has CDR1 SGHNT and CDR2 YENEEA. V gave up 5 bases and J gave up 2 bases; unmatched junction bases: 4. The CDR3 runs 14 residues. Here the CDR3 DNA reads TGTGCCAGCAGCACCCGGGACTACACAGATACGCAGTATTTT. Protein sequence: CASSTRDYTDTQYF.

V gene TRBV4-3 combines with J gene TRBJ2-7, with TRBD1 matching over 9 bases. CDR3 length: 16 amino acids. Germline CDR1 and CDR2: LGHNA and YSLEER. Trimming took 4 bases from V and 2 from J; bases not matched to a gene: 9. CDR3: CASSPKRDRAPYEQYF. The CDR3 DNA follows: TGCGCCAGCAGCCCAAAACGGGACAGGGCTCCCTACGAGCAGTACTTC.

This rearrangement joins TRBV29-1 to TRBJ2-4; D remains ambiguous. Germline V gene lookup returns CDR1 SQVTM and CDR2 ANQGSEA. There are 12 residues in the CDR3. Trimming took off 3 bases at V and 6 bases at J, with 9 bases between the two ends. In DNA, the CDR3 is TGCAGCGTTGACGGTGGTGGAAACATTCAGTACTTC. It encodes CSVDGGGNIQYF.

The chain carries TRBV19 and TRBJ1-1; the D gene is possibly TRBD1 (6 bases). This CDR3 has 13 residues. Trimming stripped 6 bases from V and 11 bases from J, with 19 bases between. The V gene's germline CDR1 is LNHDA and CDR2 SQIVND (reference sequence). The CDR3: CASRFEGGRGAFF. CDR3 sequence (DNA): TGTGCCAGTAGGTTCGAGGGGGGGAGAGGGGCTTTCTTT. The variable domain in full, completed from reference TRBV19 and TRBJ1-1, reads DGGITQSPKYLFRKEGQNVTLSCEQNLNHDAMYWYRQDPGQGLRLIYYSQIVNDFQKGDIAEGYSVSREKKESFPLTVTSAQKNPTAFYLCASRFEGGRGAFFGQGTRLTVV.

The J gene is TRBJ1-4, the V gene TRBV30, with no clear D. Germline V gene lookup returns CDR1 GTSNPN and CDR2 SVGIG (reference sequence). The V end was cut by 1 base, the J end by 6 bases, with 9 bases between. This CDR3 is 13 amino acids long. The CDR3 region has the DNA TGTGCCTGGAGTGGAAGCACCTATGAAAAACTGTTTTTT. Its translation: CAWSGSTYEKLFF.

This chain uses TRBV19 with TRBJ2-5, with 8 bases matching TRBD2. Germline CDR1 and CDR2: LNHDA and SQIVND (reference sequence). This CDR3 has 14 residues. V shed 4 bases and J 5 bases; nucleotides not matched to a gene: 6. The DNA of the CDR3 is TGTGCCAGTAGTACTTGGACGGGGGGGGAGACCCAGTACTTC. It yields the protein CASSTWTGGETQYF.

The chain carries TRBV4-2 and TRBJ2-1, with TRBD2 matching 9 bases. Germline V gives CDR1 LGHNA, CDR2 YNFKEQ. V lost 4 bases to trimming and J lost 1 base; unmatched junction nucleotides: 11. The CDR3 runs 18 residues. The chain's CDR3 is CASSPTTAAGGSYNEQFF. The CDR3 region has the DNA TGTGCCAGCAGCCCTACAACGGCAGCGGGGGGTTCCTACAATGAGCAGTTCTTC.

The chain recombines TRBV7-2 with TRBJ2-7, with D perhaps TRBD2 (6 bases). Germline-derived CDR1 and CDR2 are SGHTA and FQGNSA. Trimming removed 5 bases at V and 1 base at J, with 15 bases between. CDR3 length: 15 amino acids. The CDR3 region is CASSPYERASYEQYF. The CDR3 DNA reads as TGTGCCAGCAGCCCCTATGAGCGGGCGTCCTACGAGCAGTACTTC.

This clone has only one observation. V and J are TRBV6-5 and TRBJ2-7, with 8 nucleotides matching TRBD1. The CDR3 length is 14 residues. The V gene end was trimmed by 5 bases and the J gene end by 2 bases; junction bases not matched to a gene: 5. Germline V gene sequence: CDR1 MNHEY, CDR2 SVGAGI. The CDR3 loop reads CASSDTGGTYEQYF. CDR3 in DNA: TGTGCCAGCAGTGACACAGGGGGAACCTACGAGCAGTACTTC.

This clone was seen a single time. The V and J genes are TRBV9 and TRBJ1-2; D is unresolved. V lost 6 bases and J 4 bases, leaving 10 bases between the germline ends. CDR1 and CDR2 from the germline V gene are SGDLS and YYNGEE. The CDR3 covers 12 residues. The CDR3 DNA is TGTGCCAGCAACGTGCCAGGCTATGGCTACACCTTC. Protein sequence: CASNVPGYGYTF.

The chain uses TRBV30 and TRBJ1-2; 7 bases are a match to TRBD1. The J segment lost 6 bases and the V segment lost 5 bases, leaving 9 bases of the junction unmatched. The CDR3 extends over 13 amino acids. The germline V gene encodes CDR1 GTSNPN and CDR2 SVGIG (reference sequence). CDR3 in amino acids: CAWDRALVHGYTF. CDR3 coding DNA: TGTGCCTGGGACAGGGCCCTTGTCCATGGCTACACCTTC.

This clone was seen a few times. The chain couples TRBV19 to TRBJ2-1, with 12 bases matching TRBD2. CDR3 size: 15 residues. The V gene end was trimmed by 3 bases and the J gene end by 7 bases; junction bases not matched to a gene: 4. Germline CDR1 and CDR2: LNHDA and SQIVND (reference sequence). The CDR3 sequence: CASSITGTSGNEQFF. For the CDR3, the DNA is TGTGCCAGTAGTATCACGGGGACTAGCGGGAATGAGCAGTTCTTC.

The chain joins TRBV7-9 to TRBJ1-2, with unresolved D. The V gene lost 5 bases and the J gene lost 4 bases, with 17 bases spanning the gap. CDR1 and CDR2 (germline): SEHNR, FQNEAQ (reference sequence). This CDR3 comprises 15 residues. CDR3 amino acids: CASSPDPDKGYGYTF. In DNA, the CDR3 is TGTGCCAGCAGCCCAGACCCCGACAAAGGCTATGGCTACACCTTC.